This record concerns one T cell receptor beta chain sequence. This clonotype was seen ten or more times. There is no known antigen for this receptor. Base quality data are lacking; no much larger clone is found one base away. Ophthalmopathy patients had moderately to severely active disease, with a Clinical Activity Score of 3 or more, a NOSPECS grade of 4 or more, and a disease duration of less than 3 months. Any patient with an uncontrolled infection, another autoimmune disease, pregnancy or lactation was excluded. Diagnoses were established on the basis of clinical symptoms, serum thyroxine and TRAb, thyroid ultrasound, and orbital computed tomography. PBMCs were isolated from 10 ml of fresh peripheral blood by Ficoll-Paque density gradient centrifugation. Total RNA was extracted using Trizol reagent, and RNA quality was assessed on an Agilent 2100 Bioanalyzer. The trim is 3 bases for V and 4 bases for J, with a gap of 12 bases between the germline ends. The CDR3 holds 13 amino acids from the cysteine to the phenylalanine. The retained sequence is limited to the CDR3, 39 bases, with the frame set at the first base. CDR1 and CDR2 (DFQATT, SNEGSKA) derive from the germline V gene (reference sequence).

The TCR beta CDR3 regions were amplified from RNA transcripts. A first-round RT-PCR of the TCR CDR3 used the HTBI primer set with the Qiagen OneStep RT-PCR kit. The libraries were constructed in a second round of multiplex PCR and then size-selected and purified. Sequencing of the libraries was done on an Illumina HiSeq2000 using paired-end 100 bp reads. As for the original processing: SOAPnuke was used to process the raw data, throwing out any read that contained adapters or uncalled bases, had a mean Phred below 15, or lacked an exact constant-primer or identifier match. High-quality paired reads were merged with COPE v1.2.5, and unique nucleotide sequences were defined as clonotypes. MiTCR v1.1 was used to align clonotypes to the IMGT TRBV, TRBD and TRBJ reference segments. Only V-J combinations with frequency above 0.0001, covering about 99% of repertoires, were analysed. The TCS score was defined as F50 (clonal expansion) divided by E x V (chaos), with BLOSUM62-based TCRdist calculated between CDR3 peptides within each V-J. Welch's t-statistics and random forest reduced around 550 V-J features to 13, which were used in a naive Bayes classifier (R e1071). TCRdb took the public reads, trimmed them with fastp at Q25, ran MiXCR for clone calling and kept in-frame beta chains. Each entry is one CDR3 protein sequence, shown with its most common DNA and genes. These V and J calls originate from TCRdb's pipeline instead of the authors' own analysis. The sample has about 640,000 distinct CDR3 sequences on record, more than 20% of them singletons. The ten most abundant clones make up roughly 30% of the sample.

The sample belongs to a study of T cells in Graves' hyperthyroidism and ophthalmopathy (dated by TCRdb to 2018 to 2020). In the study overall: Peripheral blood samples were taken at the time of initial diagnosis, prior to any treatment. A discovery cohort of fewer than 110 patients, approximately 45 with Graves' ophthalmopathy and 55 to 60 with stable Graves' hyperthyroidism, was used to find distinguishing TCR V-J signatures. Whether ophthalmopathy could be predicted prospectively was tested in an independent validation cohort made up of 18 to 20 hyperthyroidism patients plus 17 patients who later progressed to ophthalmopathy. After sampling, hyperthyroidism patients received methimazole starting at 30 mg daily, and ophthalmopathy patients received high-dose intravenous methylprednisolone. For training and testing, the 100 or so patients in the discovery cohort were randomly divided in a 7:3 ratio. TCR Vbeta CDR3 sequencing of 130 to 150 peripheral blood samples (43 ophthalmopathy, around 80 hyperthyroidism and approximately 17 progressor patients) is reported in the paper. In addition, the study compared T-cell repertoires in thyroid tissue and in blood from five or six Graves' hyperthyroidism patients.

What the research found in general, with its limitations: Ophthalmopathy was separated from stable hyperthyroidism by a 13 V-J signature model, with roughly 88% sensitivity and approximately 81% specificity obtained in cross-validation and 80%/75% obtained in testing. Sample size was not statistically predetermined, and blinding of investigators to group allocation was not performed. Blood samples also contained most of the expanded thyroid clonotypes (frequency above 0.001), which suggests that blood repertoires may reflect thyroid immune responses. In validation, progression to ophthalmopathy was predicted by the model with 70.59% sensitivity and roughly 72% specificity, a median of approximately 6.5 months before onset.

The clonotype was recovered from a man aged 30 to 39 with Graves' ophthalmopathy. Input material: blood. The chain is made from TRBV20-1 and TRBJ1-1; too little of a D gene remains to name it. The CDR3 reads CSASSAVPTEAFF. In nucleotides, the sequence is TGCAGTGCTAGTAGCGCAGTCCCCACTGAAGCTTTCTTT.